This T cell receptor (beta chain) was retrieved from a study of T cell responses to AZD1222 COVID-19 vaccine. The overall study: It was second doses at about 4 or about 12 weeks that were pooled. Overall study results and limits: Clonal diversity was possibly underestimated, and the donors were mostly white British, with more females.

This clone was picked up a small number of times. The antigen is not known. Assay used: immunoSEQ multiplex PCR; TCRdb lists only in-frame clones, some missing. The sample contains 130,000 or so clones, 80% to 90% of which appear only once. Between the trimmed V and J ends, which lost 6 bases and 3 bases, there was a span of 18 bases. Looked up from germline, CDR1 is SGHVS and CDR2 is FQNEAQ. The CDR3 has 15 residues. The genes are TRBV7-8 and TRBJ2-7, with a weak D call TRBD1 (6 bases). The source was peripheral blood, collected on day 0 of AZD1222 vaccination. This clonotype was sampled from an adult in good health. The CDR3 nucleotides read TGTGCCAGCAGTTTGGCCTCTACAGGGAGCTACGAGCAGTACTTC. It encodes CASSLASTGSYEQYF.